These T cell receptor beta chains were read from a single sample in a study of blood T cell repertoires in COVID-19. The method was immunoSEQ multiplex PCR; TCRdb's version includes in-frame clones alone and lacks a portion of them. The repertoire holds over 80,000 clones, with around nine tenths as singletons. The sample consisted of peripheral blood. Receptor source: a woman older than 75 with acute or convalescent COVID-19. The CDR3 runs from the conserved cysteine through the conserved F or W. A D gene is named only where the DNA matches it firmly. Clone size appears in some rows only: once, few, many, or a class for an expanded clone.

length: 17
size: once
V: TRBV13
J: TRBJ1-2
D: TRBD1
CDR3: CASSDRRTGRGDYGYTF
DNA: TGTGCCAGCAGCGACCGACGGACAGGGCGAGGTGACTATGGCTACACCTTC

length: 16
size: once
V: TRBV28
J: TRBJ1-6
D: .
CDR3: CASSFRYGGYNSPLHF
DNA: TGTGCCAGCAGTTTTCGGTACGGGGGATATAATTCACCCCTCCACTTT

length: 11
size: .
V: TRBV30
J: TRBJ1-1
D: .
CDR3: CAWSVLSEAFF
DNA: TGTGCCTGGAGTGTACTATCGGAAGCTTTCTTT

length: 14
size: .
V: TRBV7-9
J: TRBJ2-2
D: .
CDR3: CASSLVTNTGELFF
DNA: TGTGCCAGCAGCTTAGTTACAAACACCGGGGAGCTGTTTTTT

length: 17
size: .
V: TRBV28
J: TRBJ2-5
D: .
CDR3: CASSSRTEGLYQETQYF
DNA: TGTGCCAGCAGTTCCCGGACAGAAGGCCTGTACCAAGAGACCCAGTACTTC

length: 15
size: .
V: TRBV29-1
J: TRBJ2-3
D: TRBD2
CDR3: CSVVRTSGGADTQYF
DNA: TGCAGCGTTGTCCGGACTAGCGGGGGTGCAGATACGCAGTATTTT

length: 15
size: .
V: TRBV6-5
J: TRBJ1-2
D: .
CDR3: CASSPWDSKKDGYTF
DNA: TGTGCCAGCAGTCCCTGGGACTCAAAAAAAGATGGCTACACCTTC

length: 13
size: .
V: TRBV2
J: TRBJ1-2
D: .
CDR3: CASSEQVGYGYTF
DNA: TGTGCCAGCAGTGAACAGGTGGGCTATGGCTACACCTTC

length: 12
size: .
V: TRBV18
J: TRBJ1-1
D: TRBD1
CDR3: CASSSAGGEAFF
DNA: TGTGCCAGCTCATCCGCAGGGGGAGAAGCTTTCTTT

length: 14
size: .
V: TRBV7-8
J: TRBJ2-3
D: .
CDR3: CASSSLSGTDTQYF
DNA: TGTGCCAGCAGCTCCCTGTCGGGCACAGATACGCAGTATTTT

length: 16
size: .
V: TRBV3-1/TRBV3-2
J: TRBJ2-3
D: TRBD2
CDR3: CASSQGLAGGADTQYF
DNA: TGTGCCAGCAGCCAAGGGCTAGCGGGAGGAGCAGATACGCAGTATTTT

length: 14
size: .
V: TRBV4-3
J: TRBJ1-1
D: .
CDR3: CASSQDAGVTEAFF
DNA: TGCGCCAGCAGCCAAGATGCCGGGGTCACTGAAGCTTTCTTT

length: 14
size: .
V: TRBV2
J: TRBJ1-5
D: .
CDR3: CASTPRGWDQPQHF
DNA: TGTGCCAGCACCCCGCGGGGCTGGGATCAGCCCCAGCATTTT

length: 15
size: .
V: TRBV5-1
J: TRBJ1-2
D: .
CDR3: CASSLDPGIDYGYTF
DNA: TGCGCCAGCAGCTTGGATCCAGGGATAGACTATGGCTACACCTTC

length: 13
size: once
V: TRBV27
J: TRBJ1-1
D: .
CDR3: CASSFGGLTEAFF
DNA: TGTGCCAGCAGTTTCGGGGGGCTGACTGAAGCTTTCTTT

length: 12
size: .
V: TRBV5-4
J: TRBJ2-3
D: .
CDR3: CASSLNGDTQYF
DNA: TGTGCCAGCAGCTTGAACGGGGATACGCAGTATTTT

length: 15
size: .
V: TRBV7-7
J: TRBJ2-2
D: .
CDR3: CASSFSQGNTGELFF
DNA: TGTGCTAGCAGCTTTTCCCAGGGGAACACCGGGGAGCTGTTTTTT

length: 13
size: .
V: TRBV7-2
J: TRBJ1-2
D: .
CDR3: CASSSTGSYGYTF
DNA: TGTGCCAGCAGCTCAACCGGGAGCTATGGCTACACCTTC

length: 13
size: .
V: TRBV27
J: TRBJ1-2
D: TRBD1
CDR3: CASSLRAGGGYTF
DNA: TGTGCCAGCAGTTTAAGGGCAGGGGGAGGCTACACCTTC

length: 14
size: .
V: TRBV6-2/TRBV6-3
J: TRBJ2-2
D: .
CDR3: CASRPLGDTGELFF
DNA: TGTGCCAGCAGGCCTTTAGGGGACACCGGGGAGCTGTTTTTT

length: 17
size: .
V: TRBV15
J: TRBJ1-2
D: .
CDR3: CATSRDFGPGAIGGYTF
DNA: TGTGCCACCAGCAGAGATTTCGGCCCAGGGGCGATTGGTGGCTACACCTTC

length: 13
size: .
V: TRBV19
J: TRBJ2-5
D: TRBD2
CDR3: CASSTSGSKTQYF
DNA: TGTGCCAGTAGTACTAGCGGGAGCAAGACCCAGTACTTC

length: 12
size: few
V: TRBV19
J: TRBJ1-2
D: .
CDR3: CASTTREYGYTF
DNA: TGTGCCAGTACTACCCGGGAATATGGCTACACCTTC

length: 16
size: .
V: TRBV5-4
J: TRBJ1-4
D: .
CDR3: CASSISAEASNEKLFF
DNA: TGTGCCAGCAGCATCTCTGCGGAGGCTTCTAATGAAAAACTGTTTTTT

length: 14
size: .
V: TRBV7-2
J: TRBJ2-2
D: .
CDR3: CASSSGLHTGELFF
DNA: TGTGCCAGCAGCTCCGGACTTCACACCGGGGAGCTGTTTTTT

length: 15
size: .
V: TRBV7-2
J: TRBJ2-7
D: TRBD1
CDR3: CASSPKGQGNYEQYF
DNA: TGTGCCAGCAGCCCCAAGGGACAGGGAAATTACGAGCAGTACTTC

length: 13
size: .
V: TRBV6-6
J: TRBJ2-7
D: .
CDR3: CASTDSNSYEQYF
DNA: TGTGCCAGCACCGACAGTAACTCCTACGAGCAGTACTTC

length: 15
size: .
V: TRBV29-1
J: TRBJ2-1
D: TRBD2
CDR3: CSVGTSGSSYNEQFF
DNA: TGCAGCGTAGGGACTAGCGGGTCTTCATACAATGAGCAGTTCTTC

length: 15
size: .
V: TRBV6-1
J: TRBJ1-5
D: .
CDR3: CASSERHRDYQPQHF
DNA: TGTGCCAGCAGTGAACGCCACAGGGATTATCAGCCCCAGCATTTT

length: 14
size: .
V: TRBV7-2
J: TRBJ1-5
D: .
CDR3: CASSQRRGLEPQHF
DNA: TGTGCCAGCAGCCAGAGGAGAGGGTTGGAGCCCCAGCATTTT

length: 14
size: .
V: TRBV11-1
J: TRBJ2-1
D: .
CDR3: CASSLEDYYNEQFF
DNA: TGTGCCAGCAGCTTAGAGGACTACTACAATGAGCAGTTCTTC

length: 16
size: .
V: TRBV4-3
J: TRBJ1-2
D: .
CDR3: CASSQDTLKSGRGYTF
DNA: TGCGCCAGCAGCCAAGACACCCTTAAAAGCGGACGTGGCTACACCTTC

length: 15
size: .
V: TRBV24-1
J: TRBJ2-1
D: .
CDR3: CATSDSSGTYNEQFF
DNA: TGTGCCACCAGTGATTCGTCCGGGACTTACAATGAGCAGTTCTTC